This TCR beta chain was recorded in a study of cytomegalovirus exposure and HLA in healthy donors. Study observations and caveats: Productive status was seen about 90% or about 30% of the time for most TCR beta V segments in an earlier analysis. Most observed TCR sequences were rare, whereas some public TCRs were detected in many donors. A later analysis found most CMV-associated TCR beta chains apparently HLA-restricted. In vitro testing confirmed a few CMV-associated chains as specific for CMV antigens.

In germline, CDR1 is MNHEY, CDR2 SVGAGI. V lost 5 bases, J lost 7 bases, and 8 bases lay in between. The CDR3 contains 11 residues. As regards this clone: The target antigen is unknown.

The study ran its PCR with 60 Vbeta and 13 Jbeta primers. TCRdb keeps only in-frame clones here, not all; method: immunoSEQ multiplex PCR. The data show about 160,000 clones, around four fifths seen once. This receptor was obtained from a man between 18 and 35 years old in good health and CMV-seropositive. The sample consisted of PBMCs. This chain joins TRBV6-5 and TRBJ1-2; D possibly corresponds to TRBD1 (6 bases). DNA for the CDR3: TGTGCCAGCAGTACAGGGAGTGGCTACACCTTC. Residues: CASSTGSGYTF.